A selection of T cell receptor beta chains follows, all from one sample in a study of regulatory T cells in long-lasting Graves disease. Each CDR3 protein is one row after TCRdb ran MiXCR on the multiplex PCR reads. The sample consists of about 620,000 distinct CDR3 sequences, approximately 15% of them appearing once. The data were also submitted as part of a second study, on T cells in Graves' hyperthyroidism and ophthalmopathy.

The sequencing here drew on peripheral blood mononuclear cells (PBMCs), taken at new diagnosis, from a patient treated with antithyroid drugs. These receptors were taken from a woman in her 30s with Graves disease. Both conserved end residues are part of each CDR3. D genes are given only for firm matches.

v_gene: TRBV5-1; d_gene: -; j_gene: TRBJ2-5; CDR3aa: CASSLLGLGNQETQYF
v_gene: TRBV19; d_gene: -; j_gene: TRBJ1-1; CDR3aa: CASSPGVTGTEAFF
v_gene: TRBV24-1; d_gene: TRBD1; j_gene: TRBJ1-5; CDR3aa: CATSDSGGGQPQHF
v_gene: TRBV6-1; d_gene: TRBD2; j_gene: TRBJ2-3; CDR3aa: CASSERGTSGTADTQYF
v_gene: TRBV4-1; d_gene: TRBD1; j_gene: TRBJ2-7; CDR3aa: CASSQQKDRGYEQYF
v_gene: TRBV30; d_gene: -; j_gene: TRBJ2-7; CDR3aa: CAWSASPYEQYF
v_gene: TRBV6-1; d_gene: -; j_gene: TRBJ2-2; CDR3aa: CASSNLRQTNTGELFF
v_gene: TRBV28; d_gene: TRBD2; j_gene: TRBJ2-3; CDR3aa: CASSLFGRAGRTDTQYF
v_gene: TRBV20-1; d_gene: -; j_gene: TRBJ1-2; CDR3aa: CSARAQVVASYGYTF
v_gene: TRBV19; d_gene: TRBD1; j_gene: TRBJ2-7; CDR3aa: CASSTGGLYEQYF
v_gene: TRBV20-1; d_gene: TRBD1; j_gene: TRBJ2-7; CDR3aa: CSARLSGGYRYSSRSYEQYF
v_gene: TRBV5-1; d_gene: -; j_gene: TRBJ1-1; CDR3aa: CASSFPPPRDEAFF
v_gene: TRBV24-1; d_gene: TRBD2; j_gene: TRBJ2-3; CDR3aa: CATSDLGTSASTDTQYF
v_gene: TRBV2; d_gene: -; j_gene: TRBJ1-1; CDR3aa: CASSITTRAEAFF
v_gene: TRBV2; d_gene: TRBD2; j_gene: TRBJ2-1; CDR3aa: CASSLDTAGVREQFF
v_gene: TRBV28; d_gene: -; j_gene: TRBJ2-7; CDR3aa: CASSWYVSSYEQYF
v_gene: TRBV5-1; d_gene: TRBD2; j_gene: TRBJ2-5; CDR3aa: CASSRIAGAGETQYF
v_gene: TRBV19; d_gene: TRBD1; j_gene: TRBJ1-1; CDR3aa: CASANRGEAFF
v_gene: TRBV20-1; d_gene: -; j_gene: TRBJ1-1; CDR3aa: CSPLLGAGNTEAFF
v_gene: TRBV30; d_gene: -; j_gene: TRBJ1-5; CDR3aa: CAADQGNQPQHF
v_gene: TRBV30; d_gene: TRBD1; j_gene: TRBJ1-5; CDR3aa: CAWNAETGFQPQHF
v_gene: TRBV11-1; d_gene: -; j_gene: TRBJ2-7; CDR3aa: CASSYDRETYEQYF
v_gene: TRBV30; d_gene: -; j_gene: TRBJ1-3; CDR3aa: CAWSESSGNTIYF
v_gene: TRBV7-9; d_gene: -; j_gene: TRBJ1-2; CDR3aa: CASSLNQGYGYTF
v_gene: TRBV7-9; d_gene: -; j_gene: TRBJ1-4; CDR3aa: CASSLAGTVNEKLFF
v_gene: TRBV30; d_gene: -; j_gene: TRBJ2-1; CDR3aa: CAWGPGYNEQFF
v_gene: TRBV7-2; d_gene: -; j_gene: TRBJ2-7; CDR3aa: CASSLGAGQSYEQYF
v_gene: TRBV7-9; d_gene: TRBD1; j_gene: TRBJ2-1; CDR3aa: CAGRDSYNEQFF
v_gene: TRBV20-1; d_gene: -; j_gene: TRBJ2-1; CDR3aa: CSARDAGEPYNEQFF
v_gene: TRBV10-3; d_gene: -; j_gene: TRBJ2-7; CDR3aa: CAISESGRSSYEQYF
v_gene: TRBV5-1; d_gene: -; j_gene: TRBJ1-1; CDR3aa: CASSLIGGDTEAFF
v_gene: TRBV19; d_gene: -; j_gene: TRBJ2-5; CDR3aa: CASGGQGLGETQYF
v_gene: TRBV20-1; d_gene: TRBD2; j_gene: TRBJ2-2; CDR3aa: CSAREDPSGRGTGELFF
v_gene: TRBV7-8; d_gene: -; j_gene: TRBJ2-1; CDR3aa: CASSLDALARTEEQFF
v_gene: TRBV7-9; d_gene: TRBD1; j_gene: TRBJ1-5; CDR3aa: CASSLVGTENQPQHF
v_gene: TRBV30; d_gene: -; j_gene: TRBJ1-5; CDR3aa: CAWSVLGGSQPQHF
v_gene: TRBV3-1; d_gene: TRBD1; j_gene: TRBJ2-5; CDR3aa: CASSERYRGSGETQYF
v_gene: TRBV7-9; d_gene: -; j_gene: TRBJ2-7; CDR3aa: CASSSRRSSYEQYF
v_gene: TRBV5-1; d_gene: -; j_gene: TRBJ2-1; CDR3aa: CASSFHDNEQFF
v_gene: TRBV2; d_gene: -; j_gene: TRBJ2-3; CDR3aa: CASSKDYKSTDTQYF
v_gene: TRBV28; d_gene: -; j_gene: TRBJ2-2; CDR3aa: CASKRGAVNTGELFF
v_gene: TRBV28; d_gene: TRBD1; j_gene: TRBJ1-2; CDR3aa: CASTSDRVYTF
v_gene: TRBV12-3/TRBV12-4; d_gene: -; j_gene: TRBJ1-1; CDR3aa: CASSHTWNTEAFF
v_gene: TRBV7-8; d_gene: TRBD2; j_gene: TRBJ2-1; CDR3aa: CASSPGLAYNGQFF
v_gene: TRBV30; d_gene: -; j_gene: TRBJ2-1; CDR3aa: CAWGPRDSYNEQFF
v_gene: TRBV9; d_gene: TRBD2; j_gene: TRBJ2-3; CDR3aa: CASSVGVSGITDTQYF
v_gene: TRBV11-2; d_gene: TRBD1; j_gene: TRBJ2-7; CDR3aa: CASSLDRQGVYEQYF
v_gene: TRBV6-1; d_gene: TRBD2; j_gene: TRBJ2-5; CDR3aa: CATQWGSLAGGETQYF
v_gene: TRBV7-2; d_gene: TRBD2; j_gene: TRBJ2-7; CDR3aa: CASSSSSGGAYEQYF
v_gene: TRBV7-2; d_gene: -; j_gene: TRBJ2-4; CDR3aa: CASSQDTGNRAWKNIQYF